The sequence of this TCR beta chain was determined in a study of beta chain features in type 1 diabetes. Points from the study as a whole: Type 1 diabetes patients had moderately but significantly shorter TCRB CDR3s in all four CD4+ subsets.

Germline lookup yields CDR1 MNHNS and CDR2 SASEGT. The CDR3 covers 13 residues. V was pared by 10 bases and J by 2 bases, with 3 bases of the junction left unmatched. The table lists this clone with a few counts. Its target is unknown. What was sequenced were expressed TCRB transcripts, since all of the isolated RNA had been reverse transcribed. Generated by immunoSEQ multiplex PCR, the TCRdb table keeps only in-frame clones and is missing some. The repertoire includes around 140,000 clones, approximately 9% of them detected once, and 0.6% to 0.9% sits in the top ten. The rearrangement links TRBV6-1 to TRBJ2-7, with 12 bases matching TRBD1. Sequencing was performed on central memory CD4+ T cells from blood. This clonotype originated in a man between 25 and 39 years old with type 1 diabetes. The DNA of the CDR3 is TGTGCCACCTGGGACAGGGGGCCCTACGAGCAGTACTTC. Translating gives CATWDRGPYEQYF.